This T cell receptor (beta chain) was captured in a study of T cell repertoires in cytomegalovirus infection. Overall study: Public TCR beta signature analysis indicated the presence of both CMV infection and matching HLA type.

TCRdb re-called the reads with MiXCR, one entry per CDR3 protein. The table has 300,000 to 450,000 distinct CDR3 sequences, over 15% seen once. Many counts were recorded for this clonotype. The target antigen is unknown. Looked up from germline, CDR1 is MNHNS and CDR2 is SASEGT. This CDR3 has 15 residues. The J segment lost 7 bases and the V segment lost 5 bases, leaving 6 bases of the junction unmatched. Study-wide findings and caveats: Individuals carrying CMV plus the relevant HLA were identified by cumulative frequency of public TCR beta families.

Specimen: PBMCs. V is TRBV6-1 and J is TRBJ2-1, with TRBD2 matching 12 bases. The clonotype comes from a human donor in good health (CMV status not recorded). Some clones in this sample may be carry-over from other donors' samples. This CDR3 reads CASSFGLAGRNEQFF. For the CDR3, the DNA is TGTGCCAGCAGTTTTGGACTAGCGGGGCGAAATGAGCAGTTCTTC.